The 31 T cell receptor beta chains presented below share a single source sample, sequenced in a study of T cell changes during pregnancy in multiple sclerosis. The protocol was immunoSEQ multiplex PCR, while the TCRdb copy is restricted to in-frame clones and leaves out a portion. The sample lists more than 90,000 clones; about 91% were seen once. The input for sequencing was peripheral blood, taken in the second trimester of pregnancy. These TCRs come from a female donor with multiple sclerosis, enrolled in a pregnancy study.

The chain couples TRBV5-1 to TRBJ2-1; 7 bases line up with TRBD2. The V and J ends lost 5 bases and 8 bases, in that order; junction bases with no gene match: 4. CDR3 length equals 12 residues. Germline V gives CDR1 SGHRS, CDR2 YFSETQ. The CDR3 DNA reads TGCGCCAGCAGGACCGGGGGGTATGAGCAGTTCTTC. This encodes CASRTGGYEQFF.

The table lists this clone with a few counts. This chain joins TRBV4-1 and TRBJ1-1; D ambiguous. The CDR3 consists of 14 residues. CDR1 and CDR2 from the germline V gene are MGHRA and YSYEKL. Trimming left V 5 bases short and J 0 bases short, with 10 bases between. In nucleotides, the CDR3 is TGCGCCAGCAGCACGCAGATTCTGAACACTGAAGCTTTCTTT. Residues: CASSTQILNTEAFF.

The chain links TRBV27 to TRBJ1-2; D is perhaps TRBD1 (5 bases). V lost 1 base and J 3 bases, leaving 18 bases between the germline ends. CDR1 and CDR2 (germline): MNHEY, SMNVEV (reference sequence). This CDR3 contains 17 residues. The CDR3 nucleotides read TGTGCCAGCAGTTTATATGCCCTACGGGGGAGCGACTATGGCTACACCTTC. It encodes CASSLYALRGSDYGYTF.

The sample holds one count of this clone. Here the CDR3 reads CASSPGRGTATSGRLRNEQFF. In nucleotides, the CDR3 is TGTGCCAGCTCACCAGGTCGTGGGACAGCAACTAGCGGGAGACTACGAAATGAGCAGTTCTTC. V and J are TRBV18 and TRBJ2-1, with 11 nucleotides matching TRBD2. Germline assignment: CDR1 KGHSH and CDR2 LQKENI. V shed 2 bases and J 7 bases; nucleotides not matched to a gene: 22. The CDR3 consists of 21 residues.

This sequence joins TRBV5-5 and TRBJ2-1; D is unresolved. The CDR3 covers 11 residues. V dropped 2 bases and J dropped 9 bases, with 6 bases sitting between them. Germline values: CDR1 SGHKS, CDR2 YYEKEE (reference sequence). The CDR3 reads CASSFEFEQFF. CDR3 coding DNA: TGTGCCAGCAGCTTCGAGTTTGAGCAGTTCTTC.

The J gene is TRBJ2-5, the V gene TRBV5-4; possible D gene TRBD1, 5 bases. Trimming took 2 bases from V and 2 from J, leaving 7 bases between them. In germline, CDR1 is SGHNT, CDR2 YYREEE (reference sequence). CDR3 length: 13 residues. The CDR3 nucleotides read TGTGCCAGCAGCTTCAGGGCTCAAGAGACCCAGTACTTC. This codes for CASSFRAQETQYF.

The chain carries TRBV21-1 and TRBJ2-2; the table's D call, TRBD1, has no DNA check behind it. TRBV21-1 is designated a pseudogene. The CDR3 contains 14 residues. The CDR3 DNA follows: TGTGCCAGCAGCTCGTACAGGAACACCGGGGAGCTGTTTTTT. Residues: CASSSYRNTGELFF.

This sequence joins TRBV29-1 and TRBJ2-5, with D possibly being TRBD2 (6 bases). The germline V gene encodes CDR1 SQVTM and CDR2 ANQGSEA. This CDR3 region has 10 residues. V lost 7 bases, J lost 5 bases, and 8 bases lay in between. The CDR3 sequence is CSGGEETQYF. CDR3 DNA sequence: TGCAGCGGGGGGGAGGAGACCCAGTACTTC. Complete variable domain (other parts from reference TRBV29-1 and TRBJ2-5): SAVISQKPSRDICQRGTSLTIQCQVDSQVTMMFWYRQQPGQSLTLIATANQGSEATYESGFVIDKFPISRPNLTFSTLTVSNMSPEDSSIYLCSGGEETQYFGPGTRLLVL.

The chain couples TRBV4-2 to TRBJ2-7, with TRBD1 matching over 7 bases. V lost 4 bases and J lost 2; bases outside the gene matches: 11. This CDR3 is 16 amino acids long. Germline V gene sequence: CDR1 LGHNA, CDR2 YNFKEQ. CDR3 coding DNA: TGTGCCAGCAGCCGAACCGGGACAGCGAATACCTACGAGCAGTACTTC. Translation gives CASSRTGTANTYEQYF.

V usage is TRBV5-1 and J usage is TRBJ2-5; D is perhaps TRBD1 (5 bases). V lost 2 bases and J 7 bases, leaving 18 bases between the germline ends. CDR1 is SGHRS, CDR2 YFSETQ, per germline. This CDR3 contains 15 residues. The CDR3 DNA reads TGCGCCAGCAGCTTATACTCCCAGGGCTTGGGGACCCAGTACTTC. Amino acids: CASSLYSQGLGTQYF.

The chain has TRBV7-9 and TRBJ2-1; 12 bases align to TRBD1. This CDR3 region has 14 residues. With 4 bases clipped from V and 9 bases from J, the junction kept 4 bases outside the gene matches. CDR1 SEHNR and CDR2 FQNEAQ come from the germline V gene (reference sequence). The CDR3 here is CASSYGTGGSEQFF. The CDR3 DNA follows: TGTGCCAGCAGCTACGGGACAGGGGGCAGTGAGCAGTTCTTC.

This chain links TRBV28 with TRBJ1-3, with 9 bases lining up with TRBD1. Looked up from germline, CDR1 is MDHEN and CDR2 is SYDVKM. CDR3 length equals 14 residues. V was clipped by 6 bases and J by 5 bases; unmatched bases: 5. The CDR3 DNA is TGTGCCAGCAGCTCACAGGGGGCCAGAAACACCATATATTTT. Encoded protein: CASSSQGARNTIYF.

This CDR3 is CASSYTGNTGELFF. In nucleotides, the CDR3 is TGCGCCAGCAGTTATACAGGGAACACCGGGGAGCTGTTTTTT. The gene calls are TRBV5-1 and TRBJ2-2, with TRBD1 as a possible D gene (5 bases). V shed 5 bases and J shed 1 base, with 9 bases lying between them. This CDR3 contains 14 residues. CDR1 is SGHRS and CDR2 is YFSETQ in the germline V gene.

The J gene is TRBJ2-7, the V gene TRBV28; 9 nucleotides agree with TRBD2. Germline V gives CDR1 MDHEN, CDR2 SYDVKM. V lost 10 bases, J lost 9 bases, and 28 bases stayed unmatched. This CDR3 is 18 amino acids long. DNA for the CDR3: TGTGCCACCGACGGACTGGGCGGGAGGGCCTTTGGGGGCTCGGCGCAGTACTTC. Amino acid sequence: CATDGLGGRAFGGSAQYF.

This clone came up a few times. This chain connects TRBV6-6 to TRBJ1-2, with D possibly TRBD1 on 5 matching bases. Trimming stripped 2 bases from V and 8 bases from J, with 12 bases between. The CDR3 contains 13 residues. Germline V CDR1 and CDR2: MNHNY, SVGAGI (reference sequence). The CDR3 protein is CASSYLQGQGYTF. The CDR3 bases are TGTGCCAGCAGTTACCTCCAGGGTCAAGGCTACACCTTC.

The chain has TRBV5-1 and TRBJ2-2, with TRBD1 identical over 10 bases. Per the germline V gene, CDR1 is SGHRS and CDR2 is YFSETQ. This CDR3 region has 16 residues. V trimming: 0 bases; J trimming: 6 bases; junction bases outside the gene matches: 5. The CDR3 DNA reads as TGCGCCAGCAGCTTGGCGACAGGGGGCAGTGCCGGGGAGCTGTTTTTT. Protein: CASSLATGGSAGELFF.

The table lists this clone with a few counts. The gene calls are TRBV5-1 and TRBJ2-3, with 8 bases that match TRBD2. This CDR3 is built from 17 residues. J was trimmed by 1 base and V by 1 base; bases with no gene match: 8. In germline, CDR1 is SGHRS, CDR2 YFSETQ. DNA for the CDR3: TGCGCCAGCAGCTTGAGTTTAGAGACTAGCGGCACAGATACGCAGTATTTT. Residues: CASSLSLETSGTDTQYF. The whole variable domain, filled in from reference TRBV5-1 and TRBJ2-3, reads KAGVTQTPRYLIKTRGQQVTLSCSPISGHRSVSWYQQTPGQGLQFLFEYFSETQRNKGNFPGRFSGRQFSNSRSEMNVSTLELGDSALYLCASSLSLETSGTDTQYFGPGTRLTVL.

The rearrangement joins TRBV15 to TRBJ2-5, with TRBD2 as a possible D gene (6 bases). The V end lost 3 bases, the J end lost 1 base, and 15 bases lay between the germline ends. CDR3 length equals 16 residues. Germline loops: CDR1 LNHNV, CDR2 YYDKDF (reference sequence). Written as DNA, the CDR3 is TGTGCCACCAGCAGGACGCTCAGCGGGCCCCAAGAGACCCAGTACTTC. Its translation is CATSRTLSGPQETQYF.

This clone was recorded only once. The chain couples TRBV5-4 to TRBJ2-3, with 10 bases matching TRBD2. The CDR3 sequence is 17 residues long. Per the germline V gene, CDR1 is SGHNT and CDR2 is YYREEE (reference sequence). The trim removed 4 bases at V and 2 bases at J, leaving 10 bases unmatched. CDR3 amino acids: CASSTELAGAFTDTQYF. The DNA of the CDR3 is TGTGCCAGCAGCACCGAGCTAGCGGGAGCTTTCACAGATACGCAGTATTTT. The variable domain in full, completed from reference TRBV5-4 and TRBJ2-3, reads ETGVTQSPTHLIKTRGQQVTLRCSSQSGHNTVSWYQQALGQGPQFIFQYYREEENGRGNFPPRFSGLQFPNYSSELNVNALELDDSALYLCASSTELAGAFTDTQYFGPGTRLTVL.

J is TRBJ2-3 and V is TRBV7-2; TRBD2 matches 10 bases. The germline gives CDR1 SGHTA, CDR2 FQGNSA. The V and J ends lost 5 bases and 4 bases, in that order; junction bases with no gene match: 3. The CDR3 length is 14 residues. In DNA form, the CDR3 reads TGTGCCAGCAGCACGAGCGGGAGGGCAGATACGCAGTATTTT. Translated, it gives CASSTSGRADTQYF.

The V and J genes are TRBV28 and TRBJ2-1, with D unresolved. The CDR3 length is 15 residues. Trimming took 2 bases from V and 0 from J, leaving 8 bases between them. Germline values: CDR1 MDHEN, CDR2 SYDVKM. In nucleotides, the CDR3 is TGTGCCAGCAGTTTAAGAGGAAACTCCTACAATGAGCAGTTCTTC. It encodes CASSLRGNSYNEQFF.

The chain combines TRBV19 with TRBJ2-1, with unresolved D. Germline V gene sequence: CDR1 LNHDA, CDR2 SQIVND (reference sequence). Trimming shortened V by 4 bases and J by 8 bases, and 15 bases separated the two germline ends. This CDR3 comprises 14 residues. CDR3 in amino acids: CASSRRDWSYEQFF. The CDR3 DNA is TGTGCCAGTAGTAGACGCGACTGGTCCTATGAGCAGTTCTTC.

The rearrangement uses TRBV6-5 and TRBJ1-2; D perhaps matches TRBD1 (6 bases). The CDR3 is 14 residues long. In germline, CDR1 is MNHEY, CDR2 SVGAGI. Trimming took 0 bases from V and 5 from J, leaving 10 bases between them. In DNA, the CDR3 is TGTGCCAGCAGTTACTCGAGAGGACAGTATGGCTACACCTTC. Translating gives CASSYSRGQYGYTF.

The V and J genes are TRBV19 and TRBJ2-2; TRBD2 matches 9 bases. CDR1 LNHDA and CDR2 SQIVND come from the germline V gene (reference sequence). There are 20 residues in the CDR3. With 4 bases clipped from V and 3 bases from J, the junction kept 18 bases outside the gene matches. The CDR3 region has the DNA TGTGCCAGTAGTACCCCCTCTTGGCGGGAGGGCCGTTTGGACACCGGGGAGCTGTTTTTT. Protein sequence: CASSTPSWREGRLDTGELFF.

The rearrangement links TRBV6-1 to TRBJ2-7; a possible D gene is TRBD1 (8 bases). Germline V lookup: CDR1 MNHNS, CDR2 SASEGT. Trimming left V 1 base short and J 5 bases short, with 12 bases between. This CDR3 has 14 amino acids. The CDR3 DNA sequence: TGTGCCAGCAGTGAAGGGACAGGGAGGGACGAGCAGTACTTC. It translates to CASSEGTGRDEQYF.

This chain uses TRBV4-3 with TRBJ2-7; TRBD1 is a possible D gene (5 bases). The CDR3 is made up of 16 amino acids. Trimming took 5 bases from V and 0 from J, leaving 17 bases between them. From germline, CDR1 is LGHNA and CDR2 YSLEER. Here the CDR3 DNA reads TGCGCCAGCAGCTATTGGCAAGGGGCCAGCTCCTACGAGCAGTACTTC. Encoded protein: CASSYWQGASSYEQYF.

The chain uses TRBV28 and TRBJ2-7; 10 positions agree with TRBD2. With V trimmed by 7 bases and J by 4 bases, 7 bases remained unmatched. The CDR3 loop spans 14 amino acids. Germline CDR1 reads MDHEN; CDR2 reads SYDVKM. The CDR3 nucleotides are TGTGCCAGCACTCCCGGGACTAGCGTTTACGAGCAGTACTTC. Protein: CASTPGTSVYEQYF.

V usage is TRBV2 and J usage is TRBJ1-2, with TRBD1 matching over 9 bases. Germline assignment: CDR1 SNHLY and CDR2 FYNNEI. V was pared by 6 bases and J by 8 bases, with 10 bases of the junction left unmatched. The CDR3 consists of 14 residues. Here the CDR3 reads CASSDPGQGEGYTF. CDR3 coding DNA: TGTGCCAGCAGCGATCCGGGACAGGGAGAGGGCTACACCTTC. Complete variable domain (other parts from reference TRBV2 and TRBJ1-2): EPEVTQTPSHQVTQMGQEVILRCVPISNHLYFYWYRQILGQKVEFLVSFYNNEISEKSEIFDDQFSVERPDGSNFTLKIRSTKLEDSAMYFCASSDPGQGEGYTFGSGTRLTVV.

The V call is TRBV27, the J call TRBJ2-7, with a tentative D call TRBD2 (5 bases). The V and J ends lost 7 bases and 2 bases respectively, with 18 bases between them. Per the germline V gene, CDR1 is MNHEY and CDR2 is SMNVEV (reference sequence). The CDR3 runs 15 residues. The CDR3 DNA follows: TGTGCCAGCACCAGCATAGGGAGAGGTGCCTACGAGCAGTACTTC. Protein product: CASTSIGRGAYEQYF.

As DNA, the CDR3 is TGTGCCAGCAGTCCCCGGGACATGACCTACGAGCAGTACTTC. The encoded protein is CASSPRDMTYEQYF. J is TRBJ2-7 and V is TRBV6-5; TRBD1 might be the D (6 bases). Germline CDR1 MNHEY, CDR2 SVGAGI. V lost 5 bases to trimming and J lost 2 bases, with 13 bases between them. The CDR3 has 14 residues.

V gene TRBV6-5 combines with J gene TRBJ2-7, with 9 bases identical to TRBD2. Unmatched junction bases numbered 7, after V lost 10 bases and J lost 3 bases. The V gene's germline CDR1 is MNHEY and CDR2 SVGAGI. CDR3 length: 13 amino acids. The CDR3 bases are TGTGCCACCCAGGTTAGCGGGGGCTACGAGCAGTACTTC. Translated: CATQVSGGYEQYF.